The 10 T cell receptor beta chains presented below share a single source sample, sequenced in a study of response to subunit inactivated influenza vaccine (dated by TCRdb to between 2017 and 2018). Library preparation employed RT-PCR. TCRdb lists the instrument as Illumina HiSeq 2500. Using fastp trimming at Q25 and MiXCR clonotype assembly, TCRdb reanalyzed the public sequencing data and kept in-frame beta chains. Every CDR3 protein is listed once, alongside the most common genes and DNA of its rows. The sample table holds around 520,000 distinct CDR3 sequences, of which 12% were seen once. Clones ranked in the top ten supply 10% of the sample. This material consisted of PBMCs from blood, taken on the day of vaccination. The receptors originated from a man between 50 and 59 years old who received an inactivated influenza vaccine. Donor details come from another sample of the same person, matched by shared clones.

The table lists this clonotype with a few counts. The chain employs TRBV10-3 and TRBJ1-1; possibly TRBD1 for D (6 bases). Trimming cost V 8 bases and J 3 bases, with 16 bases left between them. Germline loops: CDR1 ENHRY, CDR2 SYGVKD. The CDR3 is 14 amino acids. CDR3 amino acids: CAIRGGSTHTEAFF. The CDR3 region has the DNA TGTGCCATCCGAGGGGGATCGACCCACACTGAAGCTTTCTTT.

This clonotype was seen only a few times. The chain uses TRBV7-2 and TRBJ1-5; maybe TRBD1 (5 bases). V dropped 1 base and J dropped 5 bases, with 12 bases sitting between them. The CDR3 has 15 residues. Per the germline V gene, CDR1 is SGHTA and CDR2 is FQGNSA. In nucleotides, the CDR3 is TGTGCCAGCAGCTTAGGGCAGGGCGGTTATCAGCCCCAGCATTTT. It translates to CASSLGQGGYQPQHF. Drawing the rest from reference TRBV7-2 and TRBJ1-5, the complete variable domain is GAGVSQSPSNKVTEKGKDVELRCDPISGHTALYWYRQSLGQGLEFLIYFQGNSAPDKSGLPSDRFSAERTGGSVSTLTIQRTQQEDSAVYLCASSLGQGGYQPQHFGDGTRLSIL.

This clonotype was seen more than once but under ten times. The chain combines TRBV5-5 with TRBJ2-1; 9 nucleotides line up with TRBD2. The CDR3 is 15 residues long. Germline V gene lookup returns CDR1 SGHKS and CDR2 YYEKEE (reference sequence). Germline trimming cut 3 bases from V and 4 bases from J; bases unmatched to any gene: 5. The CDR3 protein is CASSWASGVYNEQFF. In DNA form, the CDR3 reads TGTGCCAGCAGCTGGGCTAGCGGGGTGTACAATGAGCAGTTCTTC.

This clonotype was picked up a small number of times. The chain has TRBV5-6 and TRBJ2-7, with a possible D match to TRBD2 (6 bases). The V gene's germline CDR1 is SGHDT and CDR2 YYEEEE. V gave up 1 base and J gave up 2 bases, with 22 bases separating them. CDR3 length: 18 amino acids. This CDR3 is CASSLTARWDFRAYEQYF. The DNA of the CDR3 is TGTGCCAGCAGCTTGACCGCCCGCTGGGACTTTCGAGCCTACGAGCAGTACTTC.

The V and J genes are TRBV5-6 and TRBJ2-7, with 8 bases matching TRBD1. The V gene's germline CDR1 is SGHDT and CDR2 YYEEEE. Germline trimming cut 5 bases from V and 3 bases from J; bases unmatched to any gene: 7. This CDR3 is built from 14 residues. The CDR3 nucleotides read TGTGCCAGCAGACTCGGACAGGGTTACTACGAGCAGTACTTC. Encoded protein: CASRLGQGYYEQYF.

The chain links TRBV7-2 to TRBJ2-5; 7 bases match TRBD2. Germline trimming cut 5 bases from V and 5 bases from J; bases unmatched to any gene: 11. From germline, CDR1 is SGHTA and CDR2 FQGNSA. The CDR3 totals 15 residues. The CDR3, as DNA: TGTGCCAGCAGCCGGGGTAGCGGACTAGTGGAGACCCAGTACTTC. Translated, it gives CASSRGSGLVETQYF.

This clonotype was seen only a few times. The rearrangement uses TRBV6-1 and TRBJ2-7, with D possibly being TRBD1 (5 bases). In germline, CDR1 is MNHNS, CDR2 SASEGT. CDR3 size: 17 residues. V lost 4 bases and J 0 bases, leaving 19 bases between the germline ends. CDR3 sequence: CASSGPRKDKSSYEQYF. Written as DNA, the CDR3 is TGTGCCAGCAGTGGGCCGAGGAAGGACAAGAGCTCCTACGAGCAGTACTTC.

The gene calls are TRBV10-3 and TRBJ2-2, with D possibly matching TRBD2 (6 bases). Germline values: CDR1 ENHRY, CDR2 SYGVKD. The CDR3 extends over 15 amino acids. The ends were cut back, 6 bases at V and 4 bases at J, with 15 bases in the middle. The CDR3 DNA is TGTGCCATCAGGAGTGACCAGGGAGGCACCGGGGAGCTGTTTTTT. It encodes CAIRSDQGGTGELFF.

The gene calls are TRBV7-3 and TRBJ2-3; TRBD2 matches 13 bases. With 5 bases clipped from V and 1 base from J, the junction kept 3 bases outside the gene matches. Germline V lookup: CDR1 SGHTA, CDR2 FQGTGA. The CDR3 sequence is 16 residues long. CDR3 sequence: CASSPLAGGGTDTQYF. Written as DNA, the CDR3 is TGTGCCAGCAGCCCACTAGCGGGAGGGGGCACAGATACGCAGTATTTT. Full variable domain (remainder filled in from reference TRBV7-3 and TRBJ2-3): GAGVSQTPSNKVTEKGKYVELRCDPISGHTALYWYRQSLGQGPEFLIYFQGTGAADDSGLPNDRFFAVRPEGSVSTLKIQRTERGDSAVYLCASSPLAGGGTDTQYFGPGTRLTVL.

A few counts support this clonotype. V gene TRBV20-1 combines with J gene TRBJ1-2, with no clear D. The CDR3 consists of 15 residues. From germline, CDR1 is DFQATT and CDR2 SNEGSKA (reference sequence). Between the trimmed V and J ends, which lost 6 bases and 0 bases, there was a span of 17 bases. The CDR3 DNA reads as TGCAGTGCACCTGTAGACTCGAACGCTAACTATGGCTACACCTTC. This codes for CSAPVDSNANYGYTF.